The 10 T cell receptor beta chains below all came from one sample that was sequenced in a study of T cells in Graves' hyperthyroidism and ophthalmopathy. There were TCR beta CDR3 regions amplified from RNA transcripts. Carried out on the TCR CDR3, a first-round RT-PCR used the HTBI primer set. TCRdb called the multiplex PCR reads again in MiXCR, with one record for every CDR3 protein. The table has just under 750,000 distinct CDR3 sequences, about a third seen once; the top ten hold 31%. Source material: blood. These receptor sequences come from a woman aged 40 to 50 with Graves' hyperthyroidism.

There are many counts of this clonotype. V is TRBV7-8 and J is TRBJ1-5; unclear D gene. CDR3 length equals 16 residues. Trimming removed 2 bases from V and 0 bases from J, with 11 bases in between. CDR1 is SGHVS and CDR2 is FQNEAQ in the germline V gene. This CDR3 is CASSLSGSHSNQPQHF. CDR3 nucleotide sequence: TGTGCCAGCAGCTTAAGTGGCAGCCATAGCAATCAGCCCCAGCATTTT.

In regard to this clonotype: A clone one base away is much larger, so this may be a read error. The chain combines TRBV7-9 with TRBJ1-5; D unresolved. The V end lost 2 bases, the J end lost 1 base, and 9 bases lay between the germline ends. The CDR3 is 15 amino acids. In germline, CDR1 is SEHNR, CDR2 FQNEAQ (reference sequence). This CDR3 reads CASSLTDGSNQPQHF. In DNA form, the CDR3 reads TGTGCCAGCAGCTTAACAGACGGAAGCAATCAGCCCCAGCATTTT.

This chain uses TRBV12-3 or TRBV12-4 with TRBJ1-5; 7 nucleotides match TRBD1. The V segment lost 6 bases and the J segment 1 base; nucleotides outside the gene matches: 6. There are 15 residues in the CDR3. The CDR3 coding sequence is TGTGCCAGCAGCCGGGACAGCCCGAGCAATCAGCCCCAGCATTTT. Protein product: CASSRDSPSNQPQHF.

CDR3 bases: TGTGCCAGCAGCCCCGGGACAGATGGCTACACCTTC. This sequence encodes CASSPGTDGYTF. This chain joins TRBV5-6 and TRBJ1-2, with TRBD1 matching 7 bases. The CDR3 is made up of 12 amino acids. Germline lookup yields CDR1 SGHDT and CDR2 YYEEEE. Trimming at V came to 4 bases and at J to 6 bases, leaving 3 bases not matched to a gene. Together with reference TRBV5-6 and TRBJ1-2, the CDR3 gives the full variable domain: DAGVTQSPTHLIKTRGQQVTLRCSPKSGHDTVSWYQQALGQGPQFIFQYYEEEERQRGNFPDRFSGHQFPNYSSELNVNALLLGDSALYLCASSPGTDGYTFGSGTRLTVV.

This clonotype was counted a single time. The rearrangement links TRBV27 to TRBJ1-5, with 10 bases lining up with TRBD1. CDR1 and CDR2 from the germline V gene are MNHEY and SMNVEV (reference sequence). V shed 5 bases, J shed 7 bases, and the junction held 5 bases outside the gene matches. The length of the CDR3 is 14 residues. The CDR3 nucleotides read TGTGCCAGCAGTGACAGGGGGCAGAAACAGCCCCAGCATTTT. It encodes CASSDRGQKQPQHF.

Worth noting for this clonotype: This could be a read error, since a much larger clone is one nucleotide away. Since the CDR3 does not end with the conserved phenylalanine or tryptophan, this likely comes from a read error. The gene calls are TRBV19 and TRBJ1-1; D might be TRBD1 (5 bases). From germline, CDR1 is LNHDA and CDR2 SQIVND (reference sequence). CDR3 size: 14 residues. Trimming removed 9 bases from V and 3 bases from J, with 17 bases in between. The CDR3 DNA sequence: TGTGCCAGCGGCTACCCAGGGTCCGACACTGAAGCTTTCTCT. It yields the protein CASGYPGSDTEAFS.

This clonotype was observed many times. CDR3 DNA: TGTGCCAGCAGCTTAGGGACCTCCCTCTACGAGCAGTACTTC. It yields the protein CASSLGTSLYEQYF. The chain carries TRBV7-2 and TRBJ2-7; D ambiguous. Germline V gives CDR1 SGHTA, CDR2 FQGNSA. Trimming took 1 base from V and 3 from J, leaving 10 bases between them. The CDR3 sequence is 14 residues long.

A word on this clonotype: Being one base from a much bigger clone, this may be a read error. The CDR3 reads CASSQSGCYEQYF. The CDR3 DNA follows: TGTGCCAGCAGCCAGAGTGGGTGCTACGAGCAGTACTTC. The V call is TRBV9, the J call TRBJ2-7, with unresolved D. This CDR3 has 13 residues. Germline CDR1 reads SGDLS; CDR2 reads YYNGEE. With 4 bases removed from V and 3 bases from J, the gap between germline ends came to 11 bases.

This clonotype turned up a few times. V usage is TRBV7-9 and J usage is TRBJ1-2; 7 bases line up with TRBD1. V shed 1 base and J 2 bases; nucleotides not matched to a gene: 10. Germline V lookup: CDR1 SEHNR, CDR2 FQNEAQ (reference sequence). The CDR3 has 17 amino acids. CDR3 coding DNA: TGTGCCAGCAGCTTAGAAAGTTTGACAGGGAAGAACTATGGCTACACCTTC. Translated, it gives CASSLESLTGKNYGYTF. The whole variable domain, remainder taken from reference TRBV7-9 and TRBJ1-2, is DTGVSQNPRHKITKRGQNVTFRCDPISEHNRLYWYRQTLGQGPEFLTYFQNEAQLEKSRLLSDRFSAERPKGSFSTLEIQRTEQGDSAMYLCASSLESLTGKNYGYTFGSGTRLTVV.

Note on this clonotype: Relative to the germline gene, one junction end is altered; a read error may explain this. V usage is TRBV6-5 and J usage is TRBJ1-1; D uncertain. CDR3 length equals 13 residues. Germline assignment: CDR1 MNHEY and CDR2 SVGAGI. The CDR3 is CAGSPLADTEAFF. CDR3 bases: TGTGCCGGCAGCCCTCTGGCTGACACTGAAGCTTTCTTT.